This T cell receptor beta chain was captured in a study of blood T cell repertoires in COVID-19. About the research overall: Samples representing acute and convalescent COVID-19 were sourced from the United States, Italy and Spain. T cells, B-cell-depleted T cells, or PBMCs supplied cDNA or gDNA.

Assay: immunoSEQ multiplex PCR; the TCRdb copy retains only in-frame clones and omits some. The repertoire has about 190,000 clones, about 88% of them found once; the top ten carry around 6.6%. Trimming took 10 bases from V and 0 from J, leaving 21 bases between them. Germline V gives CDR1 LNHDA, CDR2 SQIVND (reference sequence). The CDR3 has 16 residues. This TCR was sampled from a woman in her forties who had recovered from COVID-19. Material for sequencing was peripheral blood. The rearrangement joins TRBV19 to TRBJ1-1; maybe TRBD1 (5 bases). CDR3 nucleotide sequence: TGTGCCACCGAATCCACCGGGGGTGTTCTGAACACTGAAGCTTTCTTT. Protein sequence: CATESTGGVLNTEAFF.